A selection of T cell receptor beta chains follows, all from one sample in a study of early T cells in non-severe SARS-CoV-2 infection. Each CDR3 protein is one row after TCRdb ran MiXCR on the 5' RACE reads. Among 85,000 to 90,000 distinct CDR3 sequences listed, about 15% were seen once. The sample consisted of whole blood. The origin of the receptors is an adult who was a healthcare worker with PCR-confirmed SARS-CoV-2 infection or an uninfected control (not recorded which). Both conserved end residues are part of each CDR3. Each record gives: CDR3 DNA, CDR3 protein, clone size, J gene, V gene, D gene. D genes are given only for firm matches. The size of a clone is reported for some rows only, either as once, few or many, or as a class for expanded clones.

TGTGCCAGCAGCCCATCGGTGGGGTTCTCTGGAAACACCATATATTTT	CASSPSVGFSGNTIYF	few	TRBJ1-3	TRBV7-3	-
TGCAGCGATAAACAGGGGGGCACTGAAGCTTTCTTT	CSDKQGGTEAFF	-	TRBJ1-1	TRBV29-1	TRBD1
TGTGCCAGCAGTTTTAAGGGGGGCATCAATCAGCCCCAGCATTTT	CASSFKGGINQPQHF	-	TRBJ1-5	TRBV28	-
TGCGCCAGCAGCCAACATCCTTTTAGCGGGGGGGCCGAAGAGACCCAGTACTTC	CASSQHPFSGGAEETQYF	-	TRBJ2-5	TRBV4-1	TRBD2
TGCAGCGCTGACAGGGGAGCGAGCACAGATACGCAGTATTTT	CSADRGASTDTQYF	few	TRBJ2-3	TRBV29-1	TRBD1
TGCAGCGTTACAAAGGTAGCGTCCTACGAGCAGTACTTC	CSVTKVASYEQYF	-	TRBJ2-7	TRBV29-1	-
TGCAGCGTTGAGGCCGAAAGTCGTAACGTATATGGCTACACCTTC	CSVEAESRNVYGYTF	many	TRBJ1-2	TRBV29-1	-
TGTGCCAGCAGCAAGGGTGTCAGCTCCTACGAGCAGTACTTC	CASSKGVSSYEQYF	-	TRBJ2-7	TRBV5-4	-
TGTGCCAGCAGTCCCCCCTTAGCGGGGGGGCGTCTCAACGAGCAGTACTTC	CASSPPLAGGRLNEQYF	few	TRBJ2-7	TRBV28	TRBD2
TGTGCCAGCAGCTTAGGGCTAGCGGGGGCGAACACCGGGGAGCTGTTTTTT	CASSLGLAGANTGELFF	few	TRBJ2-2	TRBV7-3	TRBD2
TGTGCCAGCAGTTTAGGACTAGCGGGGGGCCTCAGCCCAGATACGCAGTATTTT	CASSLGLAGGLSPDTQYF	-	TRBJ2-3	TRBV28	TRBD2
TGTGCCAGCAGCCAAGGTTTGCCAGGGGAGGCGGCGGACTATGGCTACACCTTC	CASSQGLPGEAADYGYTF	few	TRBJ1-2	TRBV3-1	-
TGTGCCAGCAGTTACGGACAGGGGGCTAGAGATACGCAGTATTTT	CASSYGQGARDTQYF	many	TRBJ2-3	TRBV6-5	TRBD1
TGTGCCAACAGGGGGCTGAACACTGAAGCTTTCTTT	CANRGLNTEAFF	many	TRBJ1-1	TRBV28	TRBD1
TGCGCCAGCAGCCAAGATCGGACTAGCGAAACAGATACGCAGTATTTT	CASSQDRTSETDTQYF	few	TRBJ2-3	TRBV4-1	TRBD2
TGTGCCAGCACTTGGGTTTCCTCCGACAATGAGCAGTTCTTC	CASTWVSSDNEQFF	-	TRBJ2-1	TRBV6-5	-
TGTGCCAGCAGCCAAGAACCGGGACAGGGGTTTCACGAGCAGTACTTC	CASSQEPGQGFHEQYF	-	TRBJ2-7	TRBV3-1	TRBD1
TGTGCCAGCAGTCCCACCCGGGGGGGGCTCATTCAGTACTTC	CASSPTRGGLIQYF	many	TRBJ2-4	TRBV28	TRBD2
TGTGCCAGCGTCTCGGATTCCTATAATTCACCCCTCCACTTT	CASVSDSYNSPLHF	few	TRBJ1-6	TRBV6-1	-
TGTGCTAGCAGCTTAGACCGGGACGAAGAGCAGTACTTC	CASSLDRDEEQYF	few	TRBJ2-7	TRBV7-7	-
TGTGCCAGCAGCACGGGCCTGAATCGTTACGAGCAGTACTTC	CASSTGLNRYEQYF	few	TRBJ2-7	TRBV5-6	-
TGTGCCAGCAGCCAAGAATTCCGGGGGATGAACACTGAAGCTTTCTTT	CASSQEFRGMNTEAFF	-	TRBJ1-1	TRBV4-2	-
TGTGCCAGCAGCCCCCCCCGTGCCCAGGGTGGCGAGCAGTACTTC	CASSPPRAQGGEQYF	-	TRBJ2-7	TRBV7-6	-
TGTGCCTGGAGTGTGGTCCGTGGCGGACTAGCGGAATATGAGCAGTACTTC	CAWSVVRGGLAEYEQYF	-	TRBJ2-7	TRBV30	TRBD2
TGTGCCATCAGGCGGGGGGCCGATACAGATACGCAGTATTTT	CAIRRGADTDTQYF	few	TRBJ2-3	TRBV10-3	TRBD2
TGCAGCGTTGAGGGCACAACAACTAATGAAAAACTGTTTTTT	CSVEGTTTNEKLFF	-	TRBJ1-4	TRBV29-1	-
TGTGCTAGTGGCACAGACGGGAACACCGGGGAGCTGTTTTTT	CASGTDGNTGELFF	-	TRBJ2-2	TRBV12-5	-
TGCAGTTCCTTCGGGGCCCTCTACGAGCAGTACTTC	CSSFGALYEQYF	few	TRBJ2-7	TRBV20-1	-
TGCGCCAGCAGCTTGGACTACAGCTATGGCTACACCTTC	CASSLDYSYGYTF	-	TRBJ1-2	TRBV5-1	-
TGTGCCAGCAGGGGGGGTGTCCGGGGCACTGAAGCTTTCTTT	CASRGGVRGTEAFF	many	TRBJ1-1	TRBV2	-
TGTGCCACCAGAAGCGTCGGAGAAAAACTGTTTTTT	CATRSVGEKLFF	-	TRBJ1-4	TRBV10-3	-
TGTGCCAGCAGTGGACTAGCGGGGGACACAGATACGCAGTATTTT	CASSGLAGDTDTQYF	few	TRBJ2-3	TRBV28	TRBD2
TGTGCCAGCTCACCATTTCAGGGACAGAGTTCACCCCTCCACTTT	CASSPFQGQSSPLHF	-	TRBJ1-6	TRBV18	TRBD1
TGTGCCAGCAGTTTGATTGCAACTAATGAAAAACTGTTTTTT	CASSLIATNEKLFF	-	TRBJ1-4	TRBV12-3/TRBV12-4	-
TGTGCCAGCAGTTCTTACGCTGGGTCCTCCGCCAGCTCCTACAATGAGCAGTTCTTC	CASSSYAGSSASSYNEQFF	few	TRBJ2-1	TRBV6-5	-
TGTGCCAGCAGCTTTCTATCTAGCGGGACAAACCTCTACAATGAGCAGTTCTTC	CASSFLSSGTNLYNEQFF	few	TRBJ2-1	TRBV7-8	TRBD2
TGTGCCAGCAGCTTGGCAAGGGGCCCGAACACCGGGGAGCTGTTTTTT	CASSLARGPNTGELFF	-	TRBJ2-2	TRBV5-4	-
TGCAGTGCAGAGGGAGGTGGGGATGCCGAGCAGTACTTC	CSAEGGGDAEQYF	few	TRBJ2-7	TRBV20-1	-
TGCAGTGCTAGAAGCAGTAGCTCCTACAATGAGCAGTTCTTC	CSARSSSSYNEQFF	few	TRBJ2-1	TRBV20-1	-
TGCAGTGCTAGAGATCGTAGGGGCGGCTCCTACAATGAGCAGTTCTTC	CSARDRRGGSYNEQFF	few	TRBJ2-1	TRBV20-1	-
TGTGCCAGCAGCATAGTAAACAGTAACTATGGCTACACCTTC	CASSIVNSNYGYTF	-	TRBJ1-2	TRBV11-2	-
TGTGCCATCAGTCACGACGGTTGGGGACGAGGCTACACCTTC	CAISHDGWGRGYTF	-	TRBJ1-2	TRBV10-3	-
TGCGCCAGCAGTGATCGGGGCGAAACAGATACGCAGTATTTT	CASSDRGETDTQYF	-	TRBJ2-3	TRBV10-1	-
TGTGCCAGCGCCCCCCGGGGCCCAGGCTACGAGCAGTACTTC	CASAPRGPGYEQYF	-	TRBJ2-7	TRBV11-1	-